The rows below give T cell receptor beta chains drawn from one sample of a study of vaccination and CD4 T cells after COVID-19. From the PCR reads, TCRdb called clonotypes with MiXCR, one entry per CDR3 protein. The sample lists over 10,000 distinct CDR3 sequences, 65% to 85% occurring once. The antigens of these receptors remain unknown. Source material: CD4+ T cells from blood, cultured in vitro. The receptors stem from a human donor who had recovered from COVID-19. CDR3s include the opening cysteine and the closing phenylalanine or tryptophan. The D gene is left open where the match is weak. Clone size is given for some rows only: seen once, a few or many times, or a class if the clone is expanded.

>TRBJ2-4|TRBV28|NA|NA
CASSSARTLAKNIQYF
TGTGCCAGCAGTAGCGCCCGGACCCTAGCCAAAAACATTCAGTACTTC
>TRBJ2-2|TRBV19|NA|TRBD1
CASSIQGAVGELFF
TGTGCCAGTAGTATACAGGGGGCGGTCGGGGAGCTGTTTTTT
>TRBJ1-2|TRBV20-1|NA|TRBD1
CSAEGQGDYGYTF
TGCAGTGCAGAGGGACAGGGAGACTATGGCTACACCTTC
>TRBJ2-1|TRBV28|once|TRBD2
CASNSGRAHEQFF
TGTGCCAGCAATAGCGGGAGGGCCCATGAGCAGTTCTTC
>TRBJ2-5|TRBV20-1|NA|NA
CSAKLGTGSQETQYF
TGCAGTGCTAAGTTAGGAACAGGGAGCCAAGAGACCCAGTACTTC
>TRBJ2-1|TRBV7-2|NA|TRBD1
CASSSKTGGNEQFF
TGTGCCAGCAGTTCCAAGACAGGGGGAAATGAGCAGTTCTTC
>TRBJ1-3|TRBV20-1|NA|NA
CSARVGGGNTIYF
TGCAGTGCTAGAGTCGGGGGTGGAAACACCATATATTTT
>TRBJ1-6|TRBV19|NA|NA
CASGPSHSYNSPLHF
TGTGCCAGCGGGCCCTCTCACTCCTATAATTCACCCCTCCACTTT
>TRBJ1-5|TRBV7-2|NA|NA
CASSLARGYSNQPQHF
TGTGCCAGCAGCTTAGCGAGGGGTTATAGCAATCAGCCCCAGCATTTT
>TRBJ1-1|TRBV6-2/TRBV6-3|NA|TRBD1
CASRDPGQVNTEAFF
TGTGCCAGCAGGGACCCAGGACAGGTGAACACTGAAGCTTTCTTT
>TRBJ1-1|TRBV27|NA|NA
CASSFLLPRNTEAFF
TGTGCCAGCAGTTTTTTACTCCCCCGCAACACTGAAGCTTTCTTT
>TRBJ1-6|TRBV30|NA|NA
CAWRRDDSPLHF
TGTGCCTGGAGACGGGACGATTCACCCCTCCACTTT
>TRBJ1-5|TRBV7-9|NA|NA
CASTGTGLVFEPQHF
TGTGCCAGCACCGGAACAGGGTTAGTATTTGAGCCCCAGCATTTT
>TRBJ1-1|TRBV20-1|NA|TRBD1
CSAEGTGGVIVNTEAFF
TGCAGTGCTGAAGGGACAGGGGGCGTTATTGTCAACACTGAAGCTTTCTTT
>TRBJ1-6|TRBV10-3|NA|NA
CAISGRGGANSPLHF
TGTGCCATCAGTGGCCGAGGGGGAGCGAATTCACCCCTCCACTTT
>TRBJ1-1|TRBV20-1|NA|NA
CSAPSGPTEAFF
TGCAGTGCCCCAAGTGGTCCCACAGAAGCTTTCTTT
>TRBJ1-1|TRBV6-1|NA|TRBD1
CASVSSGTGNTEAFF
TGTGCCAGCGTATCCTCCGGGACAGGTAACACTGAAGCTTTCTTT
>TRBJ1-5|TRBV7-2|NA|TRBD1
CASSLQTGRQPQHF
TGTGCCAGCAGCCTACAGACAGGGAGGCAGCCCCAGCATTTT
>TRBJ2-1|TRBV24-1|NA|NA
CAIPGVRDAGKPAEQFF
TGTGCCATACCAGGGGTCCGAGATGCGGGAAAACCCGCTGAGCAGTTCTTC
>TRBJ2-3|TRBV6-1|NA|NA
CAISESLSPSSTDTQYF
TGTGCCATCAGTGAGTCCCTGTCTCCCTCTAGCACAGATACGCAGTATTTT
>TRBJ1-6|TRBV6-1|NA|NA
CASTNRKPGYNSPLHF
TGTGCCAGCACTAACCGAAAACCAGGCTATAATTCACCCCTCCACTTT